This record concerns one TCR beta chain sequence. This CDR3 region has 13 residues. V was shortened by 5 bases and J by 6 bases, with 13 bases between the two germline ends. Germline-derived CDR1 and CDR2 are SEHNR and FQNEAQ (reference sequence). A second PCR, run for about 6 to 11 cycles, used a sample-barcoded 5' primer plus a J-beta primer mix. In TCRdb, the 5' RACE reads were re-called with MiXCR into one record per CDR3 protein. The data show 1,500,000 or so distinct CDR3 sequences, about 42% seen once. This sample was taken from a study of blood T cells in healthy people across ages. The source material was blood. The receptor comes from a young woman in good health. The rearrangement uses TRBV7-9 and TRBJ1-2, with no clear D. The CDR3: CASSARVIDGYTF. The CDR3 DNA follows: TGTGCCAGCAGCGCCCGAGTGATTGATGGCTACACCTTC.